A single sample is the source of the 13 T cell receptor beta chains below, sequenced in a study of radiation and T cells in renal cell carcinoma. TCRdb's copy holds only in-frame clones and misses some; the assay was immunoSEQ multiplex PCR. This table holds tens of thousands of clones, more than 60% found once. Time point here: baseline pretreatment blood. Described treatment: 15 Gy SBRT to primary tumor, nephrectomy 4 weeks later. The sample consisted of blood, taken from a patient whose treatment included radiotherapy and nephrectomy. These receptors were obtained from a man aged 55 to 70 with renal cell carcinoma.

The CDR3 region has the DNA TGTGCCAGCCTCCCGGGACCAAAAGCCCAGCAGTACGTC. This codes for CASLPGPKAQQYV. The chain has TRBV14 and TRBJ2-7; either TRBD1 or TRBD2 may supply D (5 bases each). The CDR3 runs 13 residues. CDR1 and CDR2 (germline): SGHDN, FVKESK. V lost 8 bases, J lost 8 bases, and 19 bases lay in between.

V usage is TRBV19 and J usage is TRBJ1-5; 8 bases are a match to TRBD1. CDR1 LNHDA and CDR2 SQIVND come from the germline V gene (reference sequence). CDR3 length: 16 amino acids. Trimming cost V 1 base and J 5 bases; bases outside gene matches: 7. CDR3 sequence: CASSIVNDRGHQPQHF. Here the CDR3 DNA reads TGTGCCAGTAGTATAGTTAACGACAGGGGTCATCAGCCCCAGCATTTT.

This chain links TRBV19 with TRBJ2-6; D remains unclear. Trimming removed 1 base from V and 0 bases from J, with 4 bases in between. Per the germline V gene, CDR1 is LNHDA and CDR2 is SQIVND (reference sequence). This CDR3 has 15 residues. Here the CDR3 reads CASSIADSGANVLTF. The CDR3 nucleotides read TGTGCCAGTAGTATAGCGGACTCTGGGGCCAACGTCCTGACTTTC. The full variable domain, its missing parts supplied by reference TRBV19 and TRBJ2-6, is DGGITQSPKYLFRKEGQNVTLSCEQNLNHDAMYWYRQDPGQGLRLIYYSQIVNDFQKGDIAEGYSVSREKKESFPLTVTSAQKNPTAFYLCASSIADSGANVLTFGAGSRLTVL.

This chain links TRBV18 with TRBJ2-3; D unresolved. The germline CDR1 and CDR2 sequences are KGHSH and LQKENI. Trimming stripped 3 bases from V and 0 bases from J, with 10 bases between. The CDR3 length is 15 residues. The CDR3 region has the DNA TGTGCCAGCTCACCTTCGGCCGGGAGCACAGATACGCAGTATTTT. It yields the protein CASSPSAGSTDTQYF. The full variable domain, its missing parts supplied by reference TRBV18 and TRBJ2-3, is NAGVMQNPRHLVRRRGQEARLRCSPMKGHSHVYWYRQLPEEGLKFMVYLQKENIIDESGMPKERFSAEFPKEGPSILRIQQVVRGDSAAYFCASSPSAGSTDTQYFGPGTRLTVL.

Here the CDR3 reads CASRPPGSGGYTF. Written as DNA, the CDR3 is TGTGCCAGCAGACCTCCCGGCTCGGGCGGCTACACCTTC. V gene TRBV6-1 combines with J gene TRBJ1-2; D ambiguous. Germline assignment: CDR1 MNHNS and CDR2 SASEGT. This CDR3 comprises 13 residues. V was cut by 6 bases and J by 8 bases, with 16 bases left in between.

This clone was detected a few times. CDR3 protein: CASSSGGAQPLGGYTF. The CDR3 region has the DNA TGTGCCAGCAGTTCTGGGGGTGCACAGCCCCTTGGCGGCTACACCTTC. The genes are TRBV28 and TRBJ1-2; D is perhaps TRBD1 (5 bases). V shed 4 bases and J shed 8 bases, with 23 bases lying between them. The CDR3 covers 16 residues. The germline V gene encodes CDR1 MDHEN and CDR2 SYDVKM.

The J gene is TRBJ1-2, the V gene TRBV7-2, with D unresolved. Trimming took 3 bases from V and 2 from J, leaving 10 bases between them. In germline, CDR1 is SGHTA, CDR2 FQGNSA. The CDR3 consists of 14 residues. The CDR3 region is CASSFGGPNYGYTF. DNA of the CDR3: TGTGCCAGCAGCTTTGGAGGGCCAAACTATGGCTACACCTTC.

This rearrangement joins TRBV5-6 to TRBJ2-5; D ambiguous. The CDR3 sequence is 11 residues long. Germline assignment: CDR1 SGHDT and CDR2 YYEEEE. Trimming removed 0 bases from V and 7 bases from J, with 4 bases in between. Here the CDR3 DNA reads TGTGCCAGCAGCTTGGACGGGACCCAGTACTTC. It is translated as CASSLDGTQYF.

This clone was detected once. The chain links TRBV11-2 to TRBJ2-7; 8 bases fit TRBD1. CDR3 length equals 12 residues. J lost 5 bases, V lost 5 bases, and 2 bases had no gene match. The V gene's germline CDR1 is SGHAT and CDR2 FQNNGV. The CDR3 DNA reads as TGTGCCAGCAGCACGACAGGGGACGAGCAGTACTTC. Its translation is CASSTTGDEQYF.

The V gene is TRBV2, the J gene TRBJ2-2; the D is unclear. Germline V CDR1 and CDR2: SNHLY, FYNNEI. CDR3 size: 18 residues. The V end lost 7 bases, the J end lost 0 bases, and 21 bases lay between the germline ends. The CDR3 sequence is CASNLFAGETANTGELFF. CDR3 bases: TGTGCCAGCAACCTGTTCGCAGGTGAAACCGCGAACACCGGGGAGCTGTTTTTT. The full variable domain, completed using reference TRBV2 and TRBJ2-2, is EPEVTQTPSHQVTQMGQEVILRCVPISNHLYFYWYRQILGQKVEFLVSFYNNEISEKSEIFDDQFSVERPDGSNFTLKIRSTKLEDSAMYFCASNLFAGETANTGELFFGEGSRLTVL.

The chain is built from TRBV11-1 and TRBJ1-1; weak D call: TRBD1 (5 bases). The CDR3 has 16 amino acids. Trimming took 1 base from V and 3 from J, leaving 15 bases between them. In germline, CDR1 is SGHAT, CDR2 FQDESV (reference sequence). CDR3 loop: CASSLDQGLSYTEAFF. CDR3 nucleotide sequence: TGTGCCAGCAGCTTAGACCAGGGCTTGAGCTACACTGAAGCTTTCTTT.

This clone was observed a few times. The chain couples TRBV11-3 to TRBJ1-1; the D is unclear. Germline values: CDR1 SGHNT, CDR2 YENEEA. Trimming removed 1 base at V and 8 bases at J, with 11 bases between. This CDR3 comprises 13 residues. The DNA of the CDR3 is TGTGCCAGCAGCTTAGTTTGGGGTGAAGAAGCTTTCTTT. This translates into CASSLVWGEEAFF.

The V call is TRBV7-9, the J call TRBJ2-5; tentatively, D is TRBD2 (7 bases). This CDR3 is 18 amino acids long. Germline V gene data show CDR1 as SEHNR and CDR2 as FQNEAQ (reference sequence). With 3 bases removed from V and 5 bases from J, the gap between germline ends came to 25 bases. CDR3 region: CASSFQFGTGGLSETQYF. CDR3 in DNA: TGTGCCAGCAGCTTTCAGTTCGGGACGGGGGGCCTCAGCGAGACCCAGTACTTC.